A single TCR beta chain is shown here with its context. V was pared by 4 bases and J by 6 bases, with 11 bases between. Germline V gene data show CDR1 as MNHEY and CDR2 as SMNVEV (reference sequence). The CDR3 is 13 amino acids. The data derive from a study of T cells in localized non-small cell lung cancer. Sequenced by immunoSEQ multiplex PCR; TCRdb stores in-frame clones only, minus some. In the table there are 30,000 to 35,000 clones, 70% to 90% of which are singletons. The chain combines TRBV27 with TRBJ2-3; D is ambiguous. The source material was peripheral blood, sampled before any cancer treatment. The clonotype originates from a female donor of 60 years or more with stage I lung adenocarcinoma. Written as DNA, the CDR3 is TGTGCCAGCAGTTCTACCTCCGCGGATACGCAGTATTTT. This sequence encodes CASSSTSADTQYF.